This T cell receptor beta chain stems from a study of blood T cell repertoires in COVID-19. Across the study: T cells, B-cell-depleted T cells, or PBMCs provided the cDNA or gDNA that served as material.

Only in-frame clones appear in the TCRdb table, and some are missing; sequencing was by immunoSEQ multiplex PCR. The table has approximately 75,000 clones, 74% seen once. This CDR3 comprises 16 residues. J lost 3 bases, V lost 6 bases, and 9 bases had no gene match. Germline CDR1 is SGHDT and CDR2 is YYEEEE. This receptor was taken from a human donor with acute or convalescent COVID-19. The donor label of this sample is uncertain. Sequenced material: peripheral blood. The chain combines TRBV5-6 with TRBJ2-2; TRBD1 matches at 9 bases. CDR3 DNA: TGTGCCAGCACGAGAAGGGGACAGGGCTACACCGGGGAGCTGTTTTTT. Amino acid sequence: CASTRRGQGYTGELFF.